One and the same sample provided the 2 T cell receptor beta chains below, sequenced in a study of identical twins. A single record per CDR3 protein comes from TCRdb applying MiXCR to the 5' RACE reads. Of approximately 670,000 distinct CDR3 sequences in the sample, 5.5% to 6.5% were seen once. Sequenced: naive T cells sorted from blood. These receptors were collected from a man aged 18 to 30 in good health.

This clonotype occurred many times. The chain uses TRBV5-8 and TRBJ1-1; no clear D. Germline loops: CDR1 SGHTS, CDR2 YDEGEE. The germline V and J ends were trimmed by 1 base and 1 base, with 8 bases remaining between them. The CDR3 spans 14 residues. The DNA of the CDR3 is TGTGCCAGCAGCTTGCGCAGGACGAACACTGAAGCTTTCTTT. As protein: CASSLRRTNTEAFF.

This clonotype has a count of ten or more. V is TRBV29-1 and J is TRBJ2-3, with TRBD2 as a possible D gene (5 bases). CDR1 is SQVTM and CDR2 is ANQGSEA in the germline V gene. Trimming removed 1 base at V and 4 bases at J, with 9 bases between. The CDR3 has 13 amino acids. CDR3 in DNA: TGCAGCGTTGAAGTGGGAGCCTCAGATACGCAGTATTTT. It translates to CSVEVGASDTQYF.